The 15 T cell receptor beta chains below were found in one sample sequenced in a study of graft-versus-host responses after intestinal transplantation (dated by TCRdb to 2020 to 2022). The library was made by the immunoSEQ multiplex PCR assay. Imported from immuneACCESS, the table was reduced by TCRdb to in-frame sequences with V and J called. These copies leave out some clones; in studies compared against another copy, an unresolved V gene accounts for under half, and the cause of the remainder is not known. For this sample there are approximately 70,000 clones; nearly 85% appear just once. The ten largest clones capture approximately 0.39% of the sample. Antigens for these TCRs are unknown. Explained via the paper, the time point label denotes: cells obtained before transplantation from donor or recipient. Sequencing used unstimulated CD4+ T cells sorted from spleen or lymph node cells, obtained before transplant. The receptors shown here come from a human donor who was the organ donor for an intestinal transplant.

The V and J genes are TRBV18 and TRBJ1-2, with 9 bases lining up with TRBD1. Per the germline V gene, CDR1 is KGHSH and CDR2 is LQKENI. The CDR3 extends over 16 amino acids. V was pared by 2 bases and J by 5 bases, with 9 bases of the junction left unmatched. Here the CDR3 reads CASSPLPGQGEYGYTF. As DNA, the CDR3 is TGTGCCAGCTCACCATTACCGGGACAGGGAGAGTATGGCTACACCTTC.

The CDR3 DNA is TGTGCCAGCAGCGCTAGACAGGGGAGGGGTAACTATGGCTACACCTTC. Translated: CASSARQGRGNYGYTF. This chain connects TRBV9 to TRBJ1-2; 8 nucleotides match TRBD1. The CDR3 consists of 16 residues. Germline V gene sequence: CDR1 SGDLS, CDR2 YYNGEE. V lost 3 bases, J lost 1 base, and 8 bases stayed unmatched.

The gene calls are TRBV5-1 and TRBJ2-1; D ambiguous. CDR1 is SGHRS, CDR2 YFSETQ, per germline. Between the trimmed V and J ends, which lost 2 bases and 4 bases, there was a span of 4 bases. There are 12 residues in the CDR3. This CDR3 reads CASSFTYNEQFF. CDR3 bases: TGCGCCAGCAGCTTCACATACAATGAGCAGTTCTTC.

This chain joins TRBV4-1 and TRBJ2-1; possibly TRBD1 for D (6 bases). Deletions cut 1 base from V and 9 bases from J, with 7 bases between. Germline V gene sequence: CDR1 MGHRA, CDR2 YSYEKL. The CDR3 covers 12 residues. DNA of the CDR3: TGCGCCAGCAGCCAAGGAGGGGGTGAGCAGTTCTTC. Translated: CASSQGGGEQFF.

Concerning this clone: A read error may account for a junction end that differs from germline. This rearrangement joins TRBV2 to TRBJ1-2; a weak D match, TRBD1 (6 bases). The length of the CDR3 is 15 residues. Germline CDR1 is SNHLY and CDR2 is FYNNEI. The CDR3 nucleotides read TGTGCCAGCAGCGAAGACCGACAGGTAGTTGATGGCTACACCTTC. Translation: CASSEDRQVVDGYTF.

In its sample, this clone was seen once. The gene calls are TRBV7-8 and TRBJ2-2, with D uncertain. The CDR3 runs to 14 residues. V was clipped by 7 bases and J by 5 bases, with 14 bases between them. The germline V gene encodes CDR1 SGHVS and CDR2 FQNEAQ. The CDR3 spells CASNLLFFTGELFF. The CDR3 nucleotides are TGTGCCAGCAACCTATTGTTTTTTACCGGGGAGCTGTTTTTT.

The CDR3 loop is CASSGNRGYNEQFF. For the CDR3, the DNA is TGTGCCAGCAGCGGGAACAGGGGATACAATGAGCAGTTCTTC. The chain combines TRBV27 with TRBJ2-1; 7 bases are shared with TRBD1. There are 14 residues in the CDR3. Germline trimming cut 6 bases from V and 4 bases from J; bases unmatched to any gene: 6. In germline, CDR1 is MNHEY, CDR2 SMNVEV (reference sequence).

This clone occurred a few times. The chain employs TRBV4-1 and TRBJ2-3, with TRBD2 matching over 10 bases. This CDR3 has 18 residues. V shed 3 bases and J 1 base; nucleotides not matched to a gene: 10. Germline V lookup: CDR1 MGHRA, CDR2 YSYEKL. CDR3 region: CASSQFSTSGVGTDTQYF. Here the CDR3 DNA reads TGCGCCAGCAGCCAGTTCAGCACTAGCGGGGTGGGCACAGATACGCAGTATTTT.

This chain connects TRBV28 to TRBJ2-6, with 10 bases identical to TRBD1. The CDR3 is 17 residues long. Germline-derived CDR1 and CDR2 are MDHEN and SYDVKM. The ends lost 6 bases at V and 0 bases at J; junction bases unmatched: 5. This CDR3 is CASRGQGFFSGANVLTF. The CDR3 DNA sequence: TGTGCCAGCAGGGGACAGGGGTTTTTCTCTGGGGCCAACGTCCTGACTTTC.

This rearrangement joins TRBV7-9 to TRBJ1-5, with D unclear. The CDR3 totals 12 residues. CDR1 is SEHNR and CDR2 is FQNEAQ in the germline V gene (reference sequence). V was trimmed by 5 bases and J by 9 bases, leaving 11 bases between them. This CDR3 reads CASSIDRGPQHF. The CDR3 DNA follows: TGTGCCAGCAGCATAGACCGGGGGCCCCAGCATTTT.

The V gene is TRBV20-1, the J gene TRBJ2-3, with D maybe TRBD2 (5 bases). Germline CDR1 and CDR2: DFQATT and SNEGSKA (reference sequence). Trimming pared 3 bases from V and 6 bases from J, leaving 7 bases between. CDR3 length equals 11 residues. The CDR3 DNA reads as TGCAGTGCTAGGGAGGTGGATACGCAGTATTTT. Its translation is CSAREVDTQYF.

The CDR3 here is CASSVLPGTGGNSPLHF. The DNA for the CDR3 is TGTGCCAGCAGTGTTCTCCCTGGGACAGGGGGCAATTCACCCCTCCACTTT. The chain employs TRBV28 and TRBJ1-6; 12 nucleotides align to TRBD1. The CDR3 is made up of 17 amino acids. V trimming: 5 bases; J trimming: 7 bases; junction bases outside the gene matches: 9. Germline V gene data show CDR1 as MDHEN and CDR2 as SYDVKM.

The chain has TRBV19 and TRBJ2-5; maybe TRBD2 (6 bases). CDR1 LNHDA and CDR2 SQIVND come from the germline V gene (reference sequence). V lost 3 bases and J 2 bases, leaving 13 bases between the germline ends. The CDR3 is 15 residues long. The CDR3 DNA sequence: TGTGCCAGTAGTATTTATGGGAGGCCTCAAGAGACCCAGTACTTC. Translating gives CASSIYGRPQETQYF.

CDR3 nucleotide sequence: TGTGCCATCAGCCAGCGCGGGGGGCCGGGAGAGACCCAGTACTTC. Protein: CAISQRGGPGETQYF. The chain joins TRBV10-3 to TRBJ2-5, with TRBD2 matching 8 bases. The germline V gene has CDR1 ENHRY and CDR2 SYGVKD. After removal of 6 bases from V and 4 bases from J, the junction contained 10 bases not matched to a gene. The CDR3 covers 15 residues.

The V and J genes are TRBV18 and TRBJ1-2; tentative D call: TRBD1 (5 bases). The CDR3 is 14 residues long. Germline V gives CDR1 KGHSH, CDR2 LQKENI. Trimming stripped 2 bases from V and 2 bases from J, with 9 bases between. The CDR3 spells CASSPGRGNYGYTF. In DNA, the CDR3 is TGTGCCAGCTCACCAGGTCGGGGGAACTATGGCTACACCTTC. The full variable domain, its missing parts supplied by reference TRBV18 and TRBJ1-2, is NAGVMQNPRHLVRRRGQEARLRCSPMKGHSHVYWYRQLPEEGLKFMVYLQKENIIDESGMPKERFSAEFPKEGPSILRIQQVVRGDSAAYFCASSPGRGNYGYTFGSGTRLTVV.